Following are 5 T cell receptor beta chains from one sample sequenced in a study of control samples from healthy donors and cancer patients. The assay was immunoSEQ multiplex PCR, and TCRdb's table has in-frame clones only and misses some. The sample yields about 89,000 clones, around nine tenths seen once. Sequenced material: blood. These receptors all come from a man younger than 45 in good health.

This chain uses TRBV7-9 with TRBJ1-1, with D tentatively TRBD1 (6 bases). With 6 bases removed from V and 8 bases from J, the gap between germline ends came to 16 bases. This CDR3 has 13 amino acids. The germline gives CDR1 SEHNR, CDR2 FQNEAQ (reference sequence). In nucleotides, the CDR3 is TGTGCCAGCAGTAGGCAGGGGTTGAAGGAAGCTTTCTTT. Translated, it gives CASSRQGLKEAFF.

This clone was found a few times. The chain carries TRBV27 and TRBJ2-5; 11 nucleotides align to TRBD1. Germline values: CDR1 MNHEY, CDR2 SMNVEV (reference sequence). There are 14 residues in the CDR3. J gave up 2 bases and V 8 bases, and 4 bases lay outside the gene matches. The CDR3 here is CASAWDRGQETQYF. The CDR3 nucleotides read TGTGCCAGCGCCTGGGACAGGGGGCAAGAGACCCAGTACTTC.

This chain's CDR3 is CASSPSGGLNEKLFF. CDR3 bases: TGTGCCAGCAGTCCCAGCGGGGGACTAAATGAAAAACTGTTTTTT. This chain joins TRBV6-4 and TRBJ1-4; perhaps TRBD1 as D (5 bases). The CDR3 loop spans 15 amino acids. CDR1 and CDR2 (germline): MRHNA, SNTAGT. V lost 5 bases and J lost 5, with 15 bases in between.

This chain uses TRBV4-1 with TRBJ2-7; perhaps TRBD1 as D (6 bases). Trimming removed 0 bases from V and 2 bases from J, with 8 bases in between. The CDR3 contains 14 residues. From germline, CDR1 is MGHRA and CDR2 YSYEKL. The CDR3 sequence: CASSQDQGPYEQYV. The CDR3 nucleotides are TGCGCCAGCAGCCAAGATCAGGGGCCCTACGAGCAGTACGTC.

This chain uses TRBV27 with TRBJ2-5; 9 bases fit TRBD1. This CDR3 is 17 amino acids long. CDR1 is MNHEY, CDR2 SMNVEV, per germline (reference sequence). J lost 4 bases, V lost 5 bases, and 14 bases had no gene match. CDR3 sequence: CASSITGGVGLGETQYF. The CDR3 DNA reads TGTGCCAGCAGTATTACAGGGGGCGTAGGACTCGGAGAGACCCAGTACTTC.